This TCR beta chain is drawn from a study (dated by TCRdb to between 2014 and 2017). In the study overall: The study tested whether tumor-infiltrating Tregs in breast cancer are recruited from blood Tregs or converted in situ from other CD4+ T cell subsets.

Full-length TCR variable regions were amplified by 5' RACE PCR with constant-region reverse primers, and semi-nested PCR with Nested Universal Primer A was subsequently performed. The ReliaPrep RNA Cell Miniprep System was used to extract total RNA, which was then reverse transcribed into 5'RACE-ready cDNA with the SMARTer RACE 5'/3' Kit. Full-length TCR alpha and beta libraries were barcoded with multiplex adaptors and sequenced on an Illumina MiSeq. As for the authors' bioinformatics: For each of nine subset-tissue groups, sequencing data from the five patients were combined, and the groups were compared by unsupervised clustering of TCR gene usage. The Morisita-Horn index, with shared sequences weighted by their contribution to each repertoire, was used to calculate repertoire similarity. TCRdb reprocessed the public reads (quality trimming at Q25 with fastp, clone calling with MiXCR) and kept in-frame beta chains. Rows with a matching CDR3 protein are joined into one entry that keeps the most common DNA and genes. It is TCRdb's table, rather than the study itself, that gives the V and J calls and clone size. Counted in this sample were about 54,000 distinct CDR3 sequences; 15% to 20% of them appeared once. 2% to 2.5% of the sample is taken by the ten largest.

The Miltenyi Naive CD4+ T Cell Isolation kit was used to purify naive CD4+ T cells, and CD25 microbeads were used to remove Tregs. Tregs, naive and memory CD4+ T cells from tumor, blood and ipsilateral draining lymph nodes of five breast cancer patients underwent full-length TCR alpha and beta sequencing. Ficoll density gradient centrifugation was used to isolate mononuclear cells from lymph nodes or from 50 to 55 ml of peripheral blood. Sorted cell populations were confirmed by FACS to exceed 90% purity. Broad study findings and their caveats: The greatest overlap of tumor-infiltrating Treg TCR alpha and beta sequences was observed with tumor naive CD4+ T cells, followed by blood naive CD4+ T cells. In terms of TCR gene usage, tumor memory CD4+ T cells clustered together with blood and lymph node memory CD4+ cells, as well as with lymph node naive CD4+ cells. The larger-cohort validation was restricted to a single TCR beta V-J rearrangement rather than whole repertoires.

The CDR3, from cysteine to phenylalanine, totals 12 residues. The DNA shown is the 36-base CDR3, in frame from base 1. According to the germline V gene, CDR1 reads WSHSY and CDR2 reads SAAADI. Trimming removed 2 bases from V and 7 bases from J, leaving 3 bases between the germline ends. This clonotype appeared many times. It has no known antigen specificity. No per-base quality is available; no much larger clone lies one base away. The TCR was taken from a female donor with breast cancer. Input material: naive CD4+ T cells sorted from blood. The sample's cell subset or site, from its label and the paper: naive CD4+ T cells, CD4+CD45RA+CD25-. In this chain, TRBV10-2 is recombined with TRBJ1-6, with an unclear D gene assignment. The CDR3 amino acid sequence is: CASSERNSPLHF. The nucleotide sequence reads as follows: TGCGCCAGCAGTGAGAGGAATTCACCCCTCCACTTT.